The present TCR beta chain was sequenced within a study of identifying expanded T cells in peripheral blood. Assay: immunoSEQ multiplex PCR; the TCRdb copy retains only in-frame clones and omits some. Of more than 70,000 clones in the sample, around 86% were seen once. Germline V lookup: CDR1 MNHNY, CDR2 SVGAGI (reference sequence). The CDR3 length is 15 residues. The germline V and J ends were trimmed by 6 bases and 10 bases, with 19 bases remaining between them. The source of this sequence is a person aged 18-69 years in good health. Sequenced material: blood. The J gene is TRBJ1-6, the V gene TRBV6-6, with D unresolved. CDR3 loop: CASSLNRQGGSPLHF. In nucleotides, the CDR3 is TGTGCCAGCAGCCTTAACCGCCAAGGAGGCTCACCCCTCCACTTT.